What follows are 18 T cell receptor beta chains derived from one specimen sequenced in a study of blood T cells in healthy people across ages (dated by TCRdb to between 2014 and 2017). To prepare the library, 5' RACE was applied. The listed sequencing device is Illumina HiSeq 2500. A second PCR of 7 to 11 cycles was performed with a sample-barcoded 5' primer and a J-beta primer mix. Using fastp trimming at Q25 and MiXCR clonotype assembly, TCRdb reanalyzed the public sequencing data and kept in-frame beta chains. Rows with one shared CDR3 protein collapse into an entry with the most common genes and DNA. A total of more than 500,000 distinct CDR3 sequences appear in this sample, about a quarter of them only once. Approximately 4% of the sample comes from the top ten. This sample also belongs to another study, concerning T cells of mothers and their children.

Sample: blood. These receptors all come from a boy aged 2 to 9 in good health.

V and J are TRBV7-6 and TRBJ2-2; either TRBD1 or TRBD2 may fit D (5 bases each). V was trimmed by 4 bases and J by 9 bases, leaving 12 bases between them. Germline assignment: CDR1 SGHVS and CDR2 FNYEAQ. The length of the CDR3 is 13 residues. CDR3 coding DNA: TGTGCCAGCAGCTCGCCCCGGGGCCGGGAGCTGTTTTTT. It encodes CASSSPRGRELFF.

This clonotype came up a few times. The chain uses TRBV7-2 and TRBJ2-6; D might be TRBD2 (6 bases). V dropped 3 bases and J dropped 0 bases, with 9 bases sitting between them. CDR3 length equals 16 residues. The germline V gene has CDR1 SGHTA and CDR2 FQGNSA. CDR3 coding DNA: TGTGCCAGCAGCTTGGAGGGGAGCTCTGGGGCCAACGTCCTGACTTTC. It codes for CASSLEGSSGANVLTF.

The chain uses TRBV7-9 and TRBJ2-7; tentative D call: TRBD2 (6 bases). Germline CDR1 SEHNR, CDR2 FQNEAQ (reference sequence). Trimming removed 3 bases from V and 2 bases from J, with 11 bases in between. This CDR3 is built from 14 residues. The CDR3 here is CASSFNSGTYEQYF. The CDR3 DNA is TGTGCCAGCAGCTTCAATAGCGGAACCTACGAGCAGTACTTC.

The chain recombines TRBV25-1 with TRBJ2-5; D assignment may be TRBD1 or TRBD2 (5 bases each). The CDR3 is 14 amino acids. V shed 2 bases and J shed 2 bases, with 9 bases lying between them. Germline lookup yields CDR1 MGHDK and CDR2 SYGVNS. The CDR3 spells CASSERDGQETQYF. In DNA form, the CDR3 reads TGTGCCAGCAGTGAACGGGACGGACAAGAGACCCAGTACTTC.

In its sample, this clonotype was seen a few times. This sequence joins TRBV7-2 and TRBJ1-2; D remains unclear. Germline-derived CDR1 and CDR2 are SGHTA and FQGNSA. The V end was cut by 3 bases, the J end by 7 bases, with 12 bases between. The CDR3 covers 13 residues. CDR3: CASSFSPTGGYTF. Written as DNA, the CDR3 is TGTGCCAGCAGCTTCTCCCCCACGGGTGGCTACACCTTC.

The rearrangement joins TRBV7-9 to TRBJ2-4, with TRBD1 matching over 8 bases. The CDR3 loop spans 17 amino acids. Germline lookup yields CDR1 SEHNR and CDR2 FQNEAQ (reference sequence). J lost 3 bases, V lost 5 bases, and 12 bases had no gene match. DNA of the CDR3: TGTGCCAGCAGCCCCCCCACAGGGGGGACCTTCAAAAACATTCAGTACTTC. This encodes CASSPPTGGTFKNIQYF.

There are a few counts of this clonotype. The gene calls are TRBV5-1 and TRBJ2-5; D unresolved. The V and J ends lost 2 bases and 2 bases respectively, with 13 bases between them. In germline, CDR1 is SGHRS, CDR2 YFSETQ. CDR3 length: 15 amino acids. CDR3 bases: TGCGCCAGCAGCTTATTCCGGGCCGAGCAAGAGACCCAGTACTTC. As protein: CASSLFRAEQETQYF.

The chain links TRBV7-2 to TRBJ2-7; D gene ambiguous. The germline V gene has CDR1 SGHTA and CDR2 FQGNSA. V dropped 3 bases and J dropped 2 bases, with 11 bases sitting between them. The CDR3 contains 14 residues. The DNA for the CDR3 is TGTGCCAGCAGCTTTGCCGGGCCTACCTACGAGCAGTACTTC. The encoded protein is CASSFAGPTYEQYF.

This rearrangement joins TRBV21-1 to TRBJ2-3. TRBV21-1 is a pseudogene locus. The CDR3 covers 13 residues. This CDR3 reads CASSKGVTDTQYF. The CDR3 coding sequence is TGTGCCAGCAGCAAAGGGGTAACAGATACGCAGTATTTT.

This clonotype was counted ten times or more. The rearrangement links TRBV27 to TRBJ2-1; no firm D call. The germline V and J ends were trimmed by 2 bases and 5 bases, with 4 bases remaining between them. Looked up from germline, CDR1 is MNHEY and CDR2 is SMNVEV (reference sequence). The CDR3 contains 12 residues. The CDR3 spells CASSLQNNEQFF. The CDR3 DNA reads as TGTGCCAGCAGTTTACAGAACAATGAGCAGTTCTTC.

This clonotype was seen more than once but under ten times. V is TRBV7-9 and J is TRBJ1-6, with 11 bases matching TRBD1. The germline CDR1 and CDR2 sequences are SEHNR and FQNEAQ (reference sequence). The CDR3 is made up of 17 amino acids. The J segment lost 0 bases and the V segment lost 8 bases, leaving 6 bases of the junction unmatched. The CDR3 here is CASSGTGGSSYNSPLHF. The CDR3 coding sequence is TGTGCCAGCTCGGGGACAGGGGGGAGCTCCTATAATTCACCCCTCCACTTT.

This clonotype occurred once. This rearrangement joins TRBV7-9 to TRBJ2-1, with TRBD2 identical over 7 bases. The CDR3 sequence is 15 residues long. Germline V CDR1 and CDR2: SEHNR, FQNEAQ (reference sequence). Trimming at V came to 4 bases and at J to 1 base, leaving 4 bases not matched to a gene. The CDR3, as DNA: TGTGCCAGCAGCTCCCGACTAGCTTCCTACAATGAGCAGTTCTTC. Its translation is CASSSRLASYNEQFF.

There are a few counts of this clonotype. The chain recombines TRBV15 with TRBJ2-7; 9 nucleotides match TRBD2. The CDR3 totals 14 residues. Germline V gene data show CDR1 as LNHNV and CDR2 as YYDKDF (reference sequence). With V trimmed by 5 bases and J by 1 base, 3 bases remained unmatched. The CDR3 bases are TGTGCCACCAGCTCTAGCGGGGCATCCTACGAGCAGTACTTC. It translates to CATSSSGASYEQYF.

CDR3 coding DNA: TGTGCCAGCAGTTTATCGGCCCGGGGGGGGACCGGGGAGCTGTTTTTT. Translating gives CASSLSARGGTGELFF. This rearrangement joins TRBV27 to TRBJ2-2; 8 nucleotides align to TRBD2. Losses at the gene ends were 0 bases for V and 5 bases for J; bases not matched to a gene: 5. The CDR3 consists of 16 residues. Germline V CDR1 and CDR2: MNHEY, SMNVEV (reference sequence).

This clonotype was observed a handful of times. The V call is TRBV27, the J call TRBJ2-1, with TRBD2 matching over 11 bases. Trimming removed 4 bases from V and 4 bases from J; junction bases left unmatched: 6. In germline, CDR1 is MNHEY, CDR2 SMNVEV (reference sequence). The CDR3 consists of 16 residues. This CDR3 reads CASSSWTSGWYNEQFF. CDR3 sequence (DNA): TGTGCCAGCAGTTCCTGGACTAGCGGGTGGTACAATGAGCAGTTCTTC.

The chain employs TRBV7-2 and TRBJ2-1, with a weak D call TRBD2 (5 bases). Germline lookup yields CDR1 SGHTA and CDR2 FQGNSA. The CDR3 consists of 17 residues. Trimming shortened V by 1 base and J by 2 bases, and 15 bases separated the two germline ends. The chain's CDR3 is CASSLDSRTGPYNEQFF. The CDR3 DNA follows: TGTGCCAGCAGCTTAGATTCAAGGACTGGGCCCTACAATGAGCAGTTCTTC.

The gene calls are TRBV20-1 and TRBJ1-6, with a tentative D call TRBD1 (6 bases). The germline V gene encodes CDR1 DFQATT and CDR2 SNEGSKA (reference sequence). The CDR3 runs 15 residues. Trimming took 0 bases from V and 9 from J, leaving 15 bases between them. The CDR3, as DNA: TGCAGTGCTAGAGATGGCGCACAGGGAGGTTCACCCCTCCACTTT. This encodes CSARDGAQGGSPLHF.

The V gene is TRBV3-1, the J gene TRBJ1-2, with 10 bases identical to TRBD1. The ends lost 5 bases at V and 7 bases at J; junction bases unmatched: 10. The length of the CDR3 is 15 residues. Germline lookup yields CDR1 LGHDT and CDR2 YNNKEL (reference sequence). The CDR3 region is CASSYWDRGSGGYTF. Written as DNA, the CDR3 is TGTGCCAGCAGCTACTGGGACAGGGGATCAGGTGGCTACACCTTC. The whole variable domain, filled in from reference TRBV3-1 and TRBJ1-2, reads DTAVSQTPKYLVTQMGNDKSIKCEQNLGHDTMYWYKQDSKKFLKIMFSYNNKELIINETVPNRFSPKSPDKAHLNLHINSLELGDSAVYFCASSYWDRGSGGYTFGSGTRLTVV.